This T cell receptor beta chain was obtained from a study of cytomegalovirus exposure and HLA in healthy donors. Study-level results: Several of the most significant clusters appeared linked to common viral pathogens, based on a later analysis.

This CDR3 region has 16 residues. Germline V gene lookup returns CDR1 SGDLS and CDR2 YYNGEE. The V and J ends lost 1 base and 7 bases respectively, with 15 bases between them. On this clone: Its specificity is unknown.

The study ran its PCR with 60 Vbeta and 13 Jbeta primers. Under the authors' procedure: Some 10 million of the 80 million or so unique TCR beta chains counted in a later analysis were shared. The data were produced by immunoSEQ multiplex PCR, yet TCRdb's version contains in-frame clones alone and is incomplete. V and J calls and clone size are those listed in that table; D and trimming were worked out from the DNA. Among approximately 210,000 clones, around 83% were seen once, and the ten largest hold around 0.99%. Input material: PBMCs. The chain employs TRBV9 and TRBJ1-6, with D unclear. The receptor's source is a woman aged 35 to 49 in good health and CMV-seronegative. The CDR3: CASSVSPRVNNSPLHF. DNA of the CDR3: TGTGCCAGCAGCGTATCCCCGCGGGTAAACAATTCACCCCTCCACTTT.